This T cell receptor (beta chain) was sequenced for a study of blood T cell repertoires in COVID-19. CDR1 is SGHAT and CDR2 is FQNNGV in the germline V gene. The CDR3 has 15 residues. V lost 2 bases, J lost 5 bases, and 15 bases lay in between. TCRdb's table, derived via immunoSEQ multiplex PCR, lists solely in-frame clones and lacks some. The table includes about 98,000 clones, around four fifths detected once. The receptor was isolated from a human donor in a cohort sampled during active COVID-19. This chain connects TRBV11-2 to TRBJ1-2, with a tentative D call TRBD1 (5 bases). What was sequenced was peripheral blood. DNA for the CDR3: TGTGCCAGCAGCTTACGGCCAGGGTGGAGTTATGGCTACACCTTC. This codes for CASSLRPGWSYGYTF.